The sequence of this T cell receptor beta chain was determined in a study of T-cell memory formation after mild COVID-19. Overall study results and limits: Researchers found some responding clones in pre-infection memory, a sign that cross-reactive memory joined.

In TCRdb, the 5' RACE reads were re-called with MiXCR into one record per CDR3 protein. Seen here are approximately 300,000 distinct CDR3 sequences, about 16% observed once, and the top ten hold 20% to 25%. The CDR3 has 15 residues. The germline gives CDR1 MNHEY, CDR2 SMNVEV (reference sequence). The V segment lost 3 bases and the J segment 6 bases; nucleotides outside the gene matches: 6. This clonotype was seen more than once but under ten times. Antigen: not known. Input material: PBMCs or a T cell subset sorted from them (not recorded which). The genes are TRBV27 and TRBJ1-5; TRBD1 aligns across 9 bases. This sequence originates from a man between 18 and 35 years old who had mild COVID-19 (a few samples of this study predate the infection). Cell type and time point are not known. The CDR3 is CASSFGQGRGQPQHF. The CDR3 DNA follows: TGTGCCAGCAGTTTTGGACAGGGGAGGGGTCAGCCCCAGCATTTT.